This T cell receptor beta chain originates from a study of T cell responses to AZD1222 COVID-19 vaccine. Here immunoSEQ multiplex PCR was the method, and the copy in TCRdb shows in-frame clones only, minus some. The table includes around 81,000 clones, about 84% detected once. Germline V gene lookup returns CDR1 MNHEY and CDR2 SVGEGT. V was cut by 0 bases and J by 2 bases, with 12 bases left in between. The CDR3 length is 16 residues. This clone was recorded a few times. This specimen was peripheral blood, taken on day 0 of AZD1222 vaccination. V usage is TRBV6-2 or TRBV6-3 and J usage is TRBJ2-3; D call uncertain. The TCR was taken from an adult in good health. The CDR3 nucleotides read TGTGCCAGCAGTTACTCGGCAGGCTCGGTCACAGATACGCAGTATTTT. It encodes CASSYSAGSVTDTQYF.